The TCR beta chain described here comes from a study of T cell changes during pregnancy in multiple sclerosis. Clones were sequenced by immunoSEQ multiplex PCR, and TCRdb holds only the in-frame ones, with some missing. The table has around 130,000 clones, around 97% seen once. This clone appeared once. Germline V gene sequence: CDR1 MDHEN, CDR2 SYDVKM. V lost 5 bases, J lost 0 bases, and 5 bases stayed unmatched. This CDR3 comprises 16 residues. The V gene is TRBV28, the J gene TRBJ1-1, with 11 bases aligning to TRBD1. The sample was peripheral blood, taken after pregnancy. The source of this sequence is a female donor with multiple sclerosis, enrolled in a pregnancy study. The DNA of the CDR3 is TGTGCCAGCAGTACCCGGGACAGGGGGTTGAACACTGAAGCTTTCTTT. It is translated as CASSTRDRGLNTEAFF.